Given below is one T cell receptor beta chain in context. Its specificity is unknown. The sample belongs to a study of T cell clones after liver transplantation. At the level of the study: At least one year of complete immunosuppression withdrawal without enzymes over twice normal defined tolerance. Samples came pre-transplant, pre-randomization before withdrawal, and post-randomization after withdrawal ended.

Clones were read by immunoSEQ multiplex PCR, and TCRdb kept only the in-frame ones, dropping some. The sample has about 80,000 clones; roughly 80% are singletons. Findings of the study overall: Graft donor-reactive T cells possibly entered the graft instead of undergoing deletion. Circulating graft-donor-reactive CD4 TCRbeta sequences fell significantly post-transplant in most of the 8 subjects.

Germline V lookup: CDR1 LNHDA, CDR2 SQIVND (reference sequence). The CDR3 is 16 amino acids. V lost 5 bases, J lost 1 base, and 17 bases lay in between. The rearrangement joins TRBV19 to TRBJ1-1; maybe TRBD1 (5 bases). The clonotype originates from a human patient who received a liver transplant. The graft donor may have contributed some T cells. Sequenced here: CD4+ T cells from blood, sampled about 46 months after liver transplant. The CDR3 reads CASSVTTGTANTEAFF. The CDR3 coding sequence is TGTGCCAGTAGTGTCACCACCGGGACTGCGAACACTGAAGCTTTCTTT.